Below are 11 T cell receptor beta chains sequenced from a single sample in a study of vaccination effects on CD4 cells after COVID-19. Generated by immunoSEQ multiplex PCR, the TCRdb table keeps only in-frame clones and is missing some. Of approximately 24,000 clones in the sample, 76% were seen once. Which antigens these TCRs recognize remains unknown. Within the ViraFEST assay, antigen-specific CD4+ T cells underwent expansion with viral peptide pools prior to sequencing. Investigators separated out CD4+ T cells once less than 11 days of culture had passed. This individual tested PCR-positive for SARS-CoV-2 infection between March and December 2020. Material: CD4+ T cells from PBMCs cultured with SARS-CoV-2 spike peptides, obtained before COVID-19 vaccination. These receptor sequences come from a human donor who had a prior SARS-CoV-2 infection.

This sequence joins TRBV7-2 and TRBJ1-3, with TRBD1 as a possible D gene (5 bases). In germline, CDR1 is SGHTA, CDR2 FQGNSA. CDR3 length: 17 residues. Trimming shortened V by 5 bases and J by 4 bases, and 21 bases separated the two germline ends. The CDR3 loop is CASSPQGPEPLGNTIYF. The CDR3 DNA sequence: TGTGCCAGCAGCCCCCAGGGACCGGAACCTCTAGGAAACACCATATATTTT.

The gene calls are TRBV19 and TRBJ2-7, with TRBD2 as a possible D gene (6 bases). Germline CDR1 and CDR2: LNHDA and SQIVND (reference sequence). V was shortened by 3 bases and J by 6 bases, with 9 bases between the two germline ends. The length of the CDR3 is 12 residues. The CDR3 here is CASSIRGGEQYF. CDR3 bases: TGTGCCAGTAGTATTCGGGGAGGCGAGCAGTACTTC.

This sequence joins TRBV9 and TRBJ2-7, with 7 bases matching TRBD2. The germline V gene encodes CDR1 SGDLS and CDR2 YYNGEE. The CDR3 covers 16 residues. Trimming removed 4 bases from V and 2 bases from J; junction bases left unmatched: 12. CDR3 in amino acids: CASSPHPGTIAYEQYF. CDR3 DNA: TGTGCCAGCAGCCCCCACCCCGGGACTATAGCCTACGAGCAGTACTTC.

The chain is built from TRBV10-1 and TRBJ2-1; D perhaps matches TRBD2 (6 bases). This CDR3 has 14 amino acids. Trimming cost V 7 bases and J 1 base, with 11 bases left between them. From germline, CDR1 is WNHNN and CDR2 SYGVQD (reference sequence). For the CDR3, the DNA is TGCGCCAGCACTGGGACTGAGTCCTACAATGAGCAGTTCTTC. Encoded protein: CASTGTESYNEQFF.

The chain carries TRBV6-5 and TRBJ1-2, with D hard to call. V was cut by 2 bases and J by 4 bases, with 11 bases left in between. Germline assignment: CDR1 MNHEY and CDR2 SVGAGI. The CDR3 has 14 residues. The CDR3 bases are TGTGCCAGCAGTTACCTTCTCTTTCCCTATGGCTACACCTTC. Its translation: CASSYLLFPYGYTF.

The chain is built from TRBV7-9 and TRBJ2-2, with D hard to call. The CDR3 is made up of 15 amino acids. Between the trimmed V and J ends, which lost 5 bases and 6 bases, there was a span of 16 bases. CDR1 and CDR2 from the germline V gene are SEHNR and FQNEAQ (reference sequence). In nucleotides, the CDR3 is TGTGCCAGCAGCCCAGGTGGGATTTTCGCCGGGGAGCTGTTTTTT. Its protein is CASSPGGIFAGELFF.

This clone showed up just a few times. This rearrangement joins TRBV5-1 to TRBJ2-2; D not certain. The germline V gene encodes CDR1 SGHRS and CDR2 YFSETQ. Trimming took 5 bases from V and 6 from J, leaving 11 bases between them. The CDR3 is made up of 13 amino acids. DNA of the CDR3: TGCGCCAGCAGAATTGTGTTGGCCGGGGAGCTGTTTTTT. It codes for CASRIVLAGELFF.

The CDR3 region is CASSLESRDQPQHF. The CDR3 nucleotides are TGCGCCAGCAGCTTGGAGAGCAGGGATCAGCCCCAGCATTTT. V and J are TRBV5-1 and TRBJ1-5; D possibly corresponds to TRBD1 (5 bases). Trimming took off 0 bases at V and 5 bases at J, with 9 bases between the two ends. CDR1 and CDR2 (germline): SGHRS, YFSETQ. This CDR3 has 14 residues.

CDR3 residues: CASSPNRGARDEKLFF. The CDR3 nucleotides are TGTGCCAGCTCACCAAACCGGGGGGCGCGGGATGAAAAACTGTTTTTT. The rearrangement links TRBV18 to TRBJ1-4, with D possibly being TRBD1 (6 bases). V shed 2 bases and J shed 6 bases, with 16 bases lying between them. The germline gives CDR1 KGHSH, CDR2 LQKENI. This CDR3 is 16 amino acids long.

V usage is TRBV20-1 and J usage is TRBJ2-1; weak D call: TRBD1 (6 bases). Per the germline V gene, CDR1 is DFQATT and CDR2 is SNEGSKA (reference sequence). Trimming took off 6 bases at V and 7 bases at J, with 10 bases between the two ends. The CDR3 sequence is 11 residues long. The CDR3 region is CSASRGNEQFF. CDR3 nucleotide sequence: TGCAGTGCGAGCAGGGGTAATGAGCAGTTCTTC.

The CDR3: CASSPGSSTDTQYF. CDR3 nucleotides: TGTGCCAGCAGTCCCGGCAGCAGCACAGATACGCAGTATTTT. This rearrangement joins TRBV2 to TRBJ2-3; D unresolved. V was shortened by 5 bases and J by 0 bases, with 9 bases between the two germline ends. The CDR3 has 14 residues. CDR1 is SNHLY, CDR2 FYNNEI, per germline.